The 30 T cell receptor beta chains presented below share a single source sample, sequenced in a study of CD8 T cells in Susac syndrome. Random-hexamer reverse transcription was applied to 0.5 to 1 ug RNA. TCRdb used MiXCR to reprocess the immunoSEQ multiplex PCR reads, holding one entry per CDR3 protein. The sample records 95,000 or so distinct CDR3 sequences, approximately 95% being singletons. Source material: CD8+ T cells from PBMCs. These receptors were taken from a human donor in good health.

The V call is TRBV6-4, the J call TRBJ2-2, with 10 bases lining up with TRBD1. V lost 6 bases and J lost 5; bases outside the gene matches: 9. This CDR3 contains 16 residues. Germline loops: CDR1 MRHNA, CDR2 SNTAGT. The CDR3 sequence: CASSENPGQGTGELFF. The CDR3 DNA is TGTGCCAGCAGCGAAAATCCGGGACAGGGGACCGGGGAGCTGTTTTTT.

The V and J genes are TRBV5-6 and TRBJ1-5; possible D gene TRBD1, 6 bases. The germline V and J ends were trimmed by 4 bases and 3 bases, with 11 bases remaining between them. Germline loops: CDR1 SGHDT, CDR2 YYEEEE. The CDR3 covers 14 residues. CDR3 protein: CASSRGVSNQPQHF. DNA of the CDR3: TGTGCCAGCAGCAGGGGGGTCTCCAATCAGCCCCAGCATTTT.

This chain joins TRBV6-1 and TRBJ2-7; weak D call: TRBD1 (5 bases). The CDR3 totals 16 residues. The V end lost 2 bases, the J end lost 2 bases, and 16 bases lay between the germline ends. Per the germline V gene, CDR1 is MNHNS and CDR2 is SASEGT. CDR3 loop: CASSEPTAFITYEQYF. The CDR3 DNA follows: TGTGCCAGCAGTGAACCGACAGCTTTCATAACCTACGAGCAGTACTTC.

The chain links TRBV29-1 to TRBJ2-7; D may match TRBD1 or TRBD2 (5 bases each). The CDR3 contains 13 residues. Trimming shortened V by 6 bases and J by 0 bases, and 12 bases separated the two germline ends. Germline V lookup: CDR1 SQVTM, CDR2 ANQGSEA. CDR3 loop: CSVQGGSSYEQYF. In DNA, the CDR3 is TGCAGCGTCCAGGGCGGGTCCTCCTACGAGCAGTACTTC.

The chain is built from TRBV4-1 and TRBJ2-1; TRBD2 is a possible D gene (6 bases). The germline CDR1 and CDR2 sequences are MGHRA and YSYEKL. The CDR3 is 10 residues long. Trimming stripped 8 bases from V and 7 bases from J, with 6 bases between. The CDR3 DNA reads TGCGCCAGCGGGGGGAATGAGCAGTTCTTC. Protein product: CASGGNEQFF.

The rearrangement links TRBV29-1 to TRBJ1-2, with 7 bases aligning to TRBD1. CDR3 length: 16 residues. V trimming: 5 bases; J trimming: 4 bases; junction bases outside the gene matches: 16. The germline V gene has CDR1 SQVTM and CDR2 ANQGSEA. CDR3 DNA: TGCAGCGTTATTTTTCCGGACAGGTCCGTTAGCTATGGCTACACCTTC. This encodes CSVIFPDRSVSYGYTF.

V usage is TRBV2 and J usage is TRBJ2-2; the D gene is possibly TRBD2 (6 bases). The CDR3 has 17 amino acids. CDR1 and CDR2 (germline): SNHLY, FYNNEI. The ends were cut back, 3 bases at V and 1 base at J, with 15 bases in the middle. The CDR3 sequence: CASSDTLGLLNTGELFF. CDR3 sequence (DNA): TGTGCCAGCAGTGATACCTTGGGACTTCTGAACACCGGGGAGCTGTTTTTT. Supplemented by reference TRBV2 and TRBJ2-2, the full variable domain reads EPEVTQTPSHQVTQMGQEVILRCVPISNHLYFYWYRQILGQKVEFLVSFYNNEISEKSEIFDDQFSVERPDGSNFTLKIRSTKLEDSAMYFCASSDTLGLLNTGELFFGEGSRLTVL.

The chain uses TRBV5-1 and TRBJ1-1; perhaps TRBD1 as D (5 bases). Looked up from germline, CDR1 is SGHRS and CDR2 is YFSETQ. This CDR3 comprises 14 residues. V was clipped by 0 bases and J by 4 bases, with 10 bases between them. The CDR3 nucleotides read TGCGCCAGCAGCTTGGCCCCTCAGGGCACTGAAGCTTTCTTT. Translation gives CASSLAPQGTEAFF.

The chain combines TRBV7-9 with TRBJ2-5, with TRBD1 as a possible D gene (6 bases). This CDR3 contains 14 residues. The germline V gene has CDR1 SEHNR and CDR2 FQNEAQ (reference sequence). V was pared by 5 bases and J by 4 bases, with 14 bases between. As DNA, the CDR3 is TGTGCCAGCAGCCTCCTAAGGGGGAGAGAGACCCAGTACTTC. Its translation is CASSLLRGRETQYF.

DNA for the CDR3: TGCGCCAGCAGCCTTCGACAGGGGGCTTTCTATGGCTACACCTTC. It translates to CASSLRQGAFYGYTF. The chain carries TRBV5-1 and TRBJ1-2; 10 nucleotides match TRBD1. CDR1 SGHRS and CDR2 YFSETQ come from the germline V gene. The junction had 7 bases not matched to a gene; V was cut back by 4 bases and J by 4 bases. The CDR3 consists of 15 residues.

The gene calls are TRBV5-1 and TRBJ1-1; no firm D call. The CDR3 sequence is 11 residues long. Germline values: CDR1 SGHRS, CDR2 YFSETQ. The V gene lost 5 bases and the J gene lost 7 bases, with 9 bases spanning the gap. The CDR3 reads CASSSGFEAFF. The CDR3 DNA reads TGCGCCAGCAGTTCCGGTTTTGAAGCTTTCTTT.

V usage is TRBV29-1 and J usage is TRBJ2-7; 7 positions match TRBD2. Trimming cost V 4 bases and J 5 bases; bases outside gene matches: 5. Germline CDR1 and CDR2: SQVTM and ANQGSEA. The CDR3 totals 12 residues. The CDR3 region is CSVVEGRDEQYF. The CDR3 nucleotides read TGCAGCGTTGTTGAAGGGAGGGACGAGCAGTACTTC.

V is TRBV3-1 and J is TRBJ2-1; D is possibly TRBD1 (6 bases). Trimming stripped 5 bases from V and 0 bases from J, with 11 bases between. Germline lookup yields CDR1 LGHDT and CDR2 YNNKEL (reference sequence). The CDR3 is 15 amino acids. CDR3 nucleotide sequence: TGTGCCAGCAGCGAAGTAGGGGGCTCCTACAATGAGCAGTTCTTC. Its protein is CASSEVGGSYNEQFF.

The rearrangement joins TRBV7-3 to TRBJ2-7; D not resolved. There are 14 residues in the CDR3. Trimming took 5 bases from V and 4 from J, leaving 15 bases between them. Germline V gene data show CDR1 as SGHTA and CDR2 as FQGTGA. The CDR3 bases are TGTGCCAGCAGCCCGTCCGCGGATCATTACGAGCAGTACTTC. This codes for CASSPSADHYEQYF.

The chain combines TRBV12-3 or TRBV12-4 with TRBJ2-5; TRBD2 aligns across 12 bases. The CDR3 has 15 amino acids. J was trimmed by 5 bases and V by 6 bases; bases with no gene match: 7. The chain's CDR3 is CASRSTSGGPETQYF. The DNA for the CDR3 is TGTGCCAGCAGGAGTACTAGCGGGGGGCCGGAGACCCAGTACTTC.

The chain joins TRBV4-1 to TRBJ1-5, with 9 bases lining up with TRBD1. The V segment lost 0 bases and the J segment 0 bases; nucleotides outside the gene matches: 6. This CDR3 spans 18 amino acids. Per the germline V gene, CDR1 is MGHRA and CDR2 is YSYEKL. The CDR3 DNA reads TGCGCCAGCAGCCAAGATCCGGGACAGGGAGATAGCAATCAGCCCCAGCATTTT. The encoded protein is CASSQDPGQGDSNQPQHF.

The chain is built from TRBV6-5 and TRBJ2-1; maybe TRBD1 (5 bases). Trimming pared 9 bases from V and 4 bases from J, leaving 16 bases between. This CDR3 comprises 14 residues. The germline V gene has CDR1 MNHEY and CDR2 SVGAGI. The CDR3 sequence is CASTRPGIYNEQFF. Written as DNA, the CDR3 is TGTGCCAGTACGAGACCAGGGATATACAATGAGCAGTTCTTC.

V gene TRBV11-2 combines with J gene TRBJ1-2, with D possibly matching TRBD1 (5 bases). CDR1 SGHAT and CDR2 FQNNGV come from the germline V gene. Trimming cost V 6 bases and J 4 bases, with 27 bases left between them. The CDR3 runs to 18 residues. CDR3 sequence (DNA): TGTGCCAGCAGGTCGCCCCAGGGTGAAATACTAAGTTCCTATGGCTACACCTTC. Its protein product is CASRSPQGEILSSYGYTF.

The sample holds one count of this clonotype. This chain connects TRBV14 to TRBJ2-1; D could derive from TRBD1 or TRBD2 (7 bases each). The CDR3 is made up of 15 amino acids. Deletions cut 4 bases from V and 4 bases from J, with 14 bases between. Germline lookup yields CDR1 SGHDN and CDR2 FVKESK. The CDR3 DNA reads TGTGCCAGCAGCCCATCCCAGGGGGGGTACAATGAGCAGTTCTTC. Its protein product is CASSPSQGGYNEQFF.

The chain employs TRBV4-1 and TRBJ2-5; tentatively, D is TRBD1 (7 bases). V shed 3 bases and J shed 2 bases, with 10 bases lying between them. The CDR3 runs 14 residues. CDR1 is MGHRA and CDR2 is YSYEKL in the germline V gene. In DNA form, the CDR3 reads TGCGCCAGCAGCCACGGGGGACAGCAAGAGACCCAGTACTTC. It specifies CASSHGGQQETQYF.

The chain carries TRBV5-1 and TRBJ2-7, with D possibly TRBD1 on 5 matching bases. CDR3 length equals 16 residues. Germline V gene data show CDR1 as SGHRS and CDR2 as YFSETQ. The V gene lost 0 bases and the J gene lost 2 bases, with 15 bases spanning the gap. CDR3 protein: CASSLDGAAATYEQYF. The CDR3 DNA reads as TGCGCCAGCAGCTTGGATGGGGCAGCAGCGACCTACGAGCAGTACTTC.

CDR3 sequence (DNA): TGTGCCTGGAGTCACGGGACGGATACTTACAATGAGCAGTTCTTC. Translating gives CAWSHGTDTYNEQFF. The chain carries TRBV30 and TRBJ2-1; D tentatively fits TRBD1 or TRBD2 (5 bases each). The length of the CDR3 is 15 residues. The germline gives CDR1 GTSNPN, CDR2 SVGIG (reference sequence). Between the trimmed V and J ends, which lost 2 bases and 4 bases, there was a span of 15 bases.

J is TRBJ1-1 and V is TRBV20-1; D is unresolved. The CDR3 spans 11 residues. The germline V gene has CDR1 DFQATT and CDR2 SNEGSKA (reference sequence). Trimming pared 2 bases from V and 10 bases from J, leaving 11 bases between. The CDR3 sequence is CSARTGSRAFF. CDR3 DNA: TGCAGTGCTAGAACGGGGTCGCGAGCTTTCTTT.

V and J are TRBV4-2 and TRBJ1-2; 9 bases line up with TRBD1. Germline CDR1 and CDR2: LGHNA and YNFKEQ. The CDR3 totals 16 residues. V gave up 3 bases and J gave up 0 bases; unmatched junction bases: 5. CDR3 residues: CASSQGQGFPNYGYTF. In nucleotides, the CDR3 is TGTGCCAGCAGCCAGGGACAGGGCTTTCCTAACTATGGCTACACCTTC.

V is TRBV7-9 and J is TRBJ1-4, with 9 nucleotides matching TRBD1. Germline V lookup: CDR1 SEHNR, CDR2 FQNEAQ (reference sequence). The CDR3 runs 14 residues. Trimming removed 5 bases from V and 8 bases from J; junction bases left unmatched: 6. As DNA, the CDR3 is TGTGCCAGCAGCCGGACAGGGGCACAGGAAAAACTGTTTTTT. Protein sequence: CASSRTGAQEKLFF.

The chain recombines TRBV29-1 with TRBJ2-1, with TRBD2 as a possible D gene (6 bases). CDR1 and CDR2 from the germline V gene are SQVTM and ANQGSEA. Between the trimmed V and J ends, which lost 6 bases and 4 bases, there was a span of 22 bases. This CDR3 is built from 16 residues. CDR3 in amino acids: CSVDRGEEVLYNEQFF. In DNA form, the CDR3 reads TGCAGCGTAGACCGCGGGGAAGAGGTCCTTTACAATGAGCAGTTCTTC.

The chain links TRBV7-6 to TRBJ1-4; perhaps TRBD1 as D (5 bases). Trimming cost V 0 bases and J 8 bases, with 13 bases left between them. The CDR3 spans 15 residues. Germline V gives CDR1 SGHVS, CDR2 FNYEAQ. The CDR3 reads CASSLAAGSFEKLFF. Here the CDR3 DNA reads TGTGCCAGCAGCTTAGCGGCAGGGTCATTCGAAAAACTGTTTTTT.

The DNA of the CDR3 is TGTGCCAGCAGTTACGTGGCAGGGAGCAATCAGCCCCAGCATTTT. This encodes CASSYVAGSNQPQHF. The rearrangement uses TRBV6-5 and TRBJ1-5, with D tentatively TRBD1 (5 bases). Trimming left V 2 bases short and J 1 base short, with 9 bases between. Per the germline V gene, CDR1 is MNHEY and CDR2 is SVGAGI. CDR3 length equals 15 residues.

The chain recombines TRBV5-1 with TRBJ2-4, with a possible D match to TRBD2 (6 bases). The germline V gene has CDR1 SGHRS and CDR2 YFSETQ. The CDR3 loop spans 16 amino acids. The ends were cut back, 4 bases at V and 5 bases at J, with 19 bases in the middle. The CDR3 coding sequence is TGCGCCAGCAGCCCCCTGGGAAGTGGCGGGGAAAACATTCAGTACTTC. The encoded protein is CASSPLGSGGENIQYF. Based on the CDR3 plus reference TRBV5-1 and TRBJ2-4, the full variable domain is KAGVTQTPRYLIKTRGQQVTLSCSPISGHRSVSWYQQTPGQGLQFLFEYFSETQRNKGNFPGRFSGRQFSNSRSEMNVSTLELGDSALYLCASSPLGSGGENIQYFGAGTRLSVL.

The chain is built from TRBV11-2 and TRBJ2-7; 8 nucleotides align to TRBD2. Losses at the gene ends were 2 bases for V and 2 bases for J; bases not matched to a gene: 5. Per the germline V gene, CDR1 is SGHAT and CDR2 is FQNNGV. The CDR3 extends over 15 amino acids. The CDR3 protein is CASSLTGGVAYEQYF. CDR3 sequence (DNA): TGTGCCAGCAGCTTAACGGGGGGGGTTGCCTACGAGCAGTACTTC.